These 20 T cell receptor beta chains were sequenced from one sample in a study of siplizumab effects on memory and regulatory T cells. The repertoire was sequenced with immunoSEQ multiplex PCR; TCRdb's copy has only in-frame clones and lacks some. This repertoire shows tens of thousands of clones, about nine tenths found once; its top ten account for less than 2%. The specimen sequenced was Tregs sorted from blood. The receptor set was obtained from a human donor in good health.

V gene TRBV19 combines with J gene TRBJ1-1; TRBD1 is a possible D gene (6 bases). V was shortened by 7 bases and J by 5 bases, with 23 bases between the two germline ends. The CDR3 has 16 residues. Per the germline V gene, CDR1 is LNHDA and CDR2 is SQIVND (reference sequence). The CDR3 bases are TGTGCCAGTACCTTAATTGGGGGCAGTCCTCGAACTGAAGCTTTCTTT. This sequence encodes CASTLIGGSPRTEAFF.

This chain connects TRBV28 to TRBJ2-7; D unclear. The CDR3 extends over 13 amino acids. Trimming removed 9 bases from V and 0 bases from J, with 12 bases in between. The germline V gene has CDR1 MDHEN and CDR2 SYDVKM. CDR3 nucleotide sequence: TGTGCCAGTTTAGGGCGAGCCTCCTACGAGCAGTACTTC. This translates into CASLGRASYEQYF.

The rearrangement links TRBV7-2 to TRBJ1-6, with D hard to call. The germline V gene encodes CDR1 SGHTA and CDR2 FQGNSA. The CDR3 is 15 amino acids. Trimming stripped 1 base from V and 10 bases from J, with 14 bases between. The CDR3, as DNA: TGTGCCAGCAGCTTAGACGGCAGAGGTAGCTCACCCCTCCACTTT. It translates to CASSLDGRGSSPLHF.

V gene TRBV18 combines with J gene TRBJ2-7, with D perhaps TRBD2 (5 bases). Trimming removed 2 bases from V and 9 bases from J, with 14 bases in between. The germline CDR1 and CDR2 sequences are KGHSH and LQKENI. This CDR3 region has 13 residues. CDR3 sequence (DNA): TGTGCCAGCTCACCAGGCGGGCCGGAGGTGCAGTACTTC. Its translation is CASSPGGPEVQYF.

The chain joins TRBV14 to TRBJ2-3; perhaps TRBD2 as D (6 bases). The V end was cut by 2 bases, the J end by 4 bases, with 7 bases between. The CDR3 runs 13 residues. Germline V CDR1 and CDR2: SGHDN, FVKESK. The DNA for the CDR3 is TGTGCCAGCAGCCAATCGGGGGCAGATACGCAGTATTTT. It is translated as CASSQSGADTQYF. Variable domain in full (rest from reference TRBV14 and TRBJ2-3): EAGVTQFPSHSVIEKGQTVTLRCDPISGHDNLYWYRRVMGKEIKFLLHFVKESKQDESGMPNNRFLAERTGGTYSTLKVQPAELEDSGVYFCASSQSGADTQYFGPGTRLTVL.

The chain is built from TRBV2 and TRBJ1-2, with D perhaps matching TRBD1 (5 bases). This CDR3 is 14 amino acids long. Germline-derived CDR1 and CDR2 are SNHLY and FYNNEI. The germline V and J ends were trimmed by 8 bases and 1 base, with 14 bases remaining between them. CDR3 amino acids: CASRGDGNNYGYTF. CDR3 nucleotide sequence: TGTGCCAGCCGCGGGGACGGGAATAACTATGGCTACACCTTC.

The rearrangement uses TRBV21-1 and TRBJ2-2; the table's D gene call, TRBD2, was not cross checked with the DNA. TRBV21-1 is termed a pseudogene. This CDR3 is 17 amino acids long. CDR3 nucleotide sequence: TGTGCCAGCAGCAAAGGGGAGGGGCGGACGAACACCGGGGAGCTGTTTTTT. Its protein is CASSKGEGRTNTGELFF.

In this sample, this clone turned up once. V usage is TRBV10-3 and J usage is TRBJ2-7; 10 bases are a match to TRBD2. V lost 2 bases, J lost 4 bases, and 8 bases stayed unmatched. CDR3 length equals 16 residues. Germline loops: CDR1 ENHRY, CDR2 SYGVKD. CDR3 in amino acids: CAISEVLTSGLYEQYF. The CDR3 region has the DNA TGTGCCATCAGTGAGGTTTTGACTAGCGGGTTGTACGAGCAGTACTTC.

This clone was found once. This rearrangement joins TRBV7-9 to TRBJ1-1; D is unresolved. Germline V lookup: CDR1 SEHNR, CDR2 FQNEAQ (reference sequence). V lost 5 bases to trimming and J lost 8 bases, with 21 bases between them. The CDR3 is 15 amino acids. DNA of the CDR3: TGTGCCAGCAGCCGCGGACGGGAGGTTATAGAAGAAGCTTTCTTT. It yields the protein CASSRGREVIEEAFF.

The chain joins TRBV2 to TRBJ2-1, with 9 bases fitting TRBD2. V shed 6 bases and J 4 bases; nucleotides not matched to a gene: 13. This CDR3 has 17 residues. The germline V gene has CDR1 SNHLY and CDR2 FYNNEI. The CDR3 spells CASRTGLTSGSYNEQFF. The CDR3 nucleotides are TGTGCCAGCAGGACGGGCCTCACTAGCGGGTCGTACAATGAGCAGTTCTTC. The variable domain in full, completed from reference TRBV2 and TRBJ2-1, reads EPEVTQTPSHQVTQMGQEVILRCVPISNHLYFYWYRQILGQKVEFLVSFYNNEISEKSEIFDDQFSVERPDGSNFTLKIRSTKLEDSAMYFCASRTGLTSGSYNEQFFGPGTRLTVL.

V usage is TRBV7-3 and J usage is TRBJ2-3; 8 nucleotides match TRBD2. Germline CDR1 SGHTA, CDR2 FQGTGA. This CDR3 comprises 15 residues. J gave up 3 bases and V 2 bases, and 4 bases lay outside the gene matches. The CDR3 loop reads CASSLSSGGTDTQYF. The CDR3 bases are TGTGCCAGCAGCTTATCGAGCGGGGGAACAGATACGCAGTATTTT.

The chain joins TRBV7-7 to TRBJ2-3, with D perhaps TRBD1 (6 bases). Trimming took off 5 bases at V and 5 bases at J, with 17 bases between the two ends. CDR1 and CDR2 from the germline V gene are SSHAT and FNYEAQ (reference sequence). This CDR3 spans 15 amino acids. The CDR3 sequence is CASSPTGAGVDTQYF. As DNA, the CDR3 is TGTGCCAGCAGCCCAACCGGGGCAGGGGTAGATACGCAGTATTTT.

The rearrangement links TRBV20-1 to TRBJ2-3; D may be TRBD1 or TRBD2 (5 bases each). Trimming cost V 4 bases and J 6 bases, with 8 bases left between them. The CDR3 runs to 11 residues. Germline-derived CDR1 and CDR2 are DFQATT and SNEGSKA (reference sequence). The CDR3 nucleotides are TGCAGTGCTATCTGGGGGGATACGCAGTATTTT. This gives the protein CSAIWGDTQYF.

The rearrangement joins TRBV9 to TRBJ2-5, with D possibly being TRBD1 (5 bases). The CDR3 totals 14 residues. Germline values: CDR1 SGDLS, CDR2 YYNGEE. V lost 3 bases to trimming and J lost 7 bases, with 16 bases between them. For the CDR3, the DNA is TGTGCCAGCAGCGCGGAGACAGCGATGGGGACCCAGTACTTC. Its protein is CASSAETAMGTQYF. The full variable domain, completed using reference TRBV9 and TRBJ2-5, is DSGVTQTPKHLITATGQRVTLRCSPRSGDLSVYWYQQSLDQGLQFLIQYYNGEERAKGNILERFSAQQFPDLHSELNLSSLELGDSALYFCASSAETAMGTQYFGPGTRLLVL.

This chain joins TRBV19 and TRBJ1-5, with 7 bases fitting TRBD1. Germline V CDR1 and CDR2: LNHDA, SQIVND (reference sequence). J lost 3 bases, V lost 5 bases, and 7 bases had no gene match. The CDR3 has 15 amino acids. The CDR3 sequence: CASSPRDRDNQPQHF. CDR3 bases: TGTGCCAGTAGTCCTAGAGACAGGGACAATCAGCCCCAGCATTTT.

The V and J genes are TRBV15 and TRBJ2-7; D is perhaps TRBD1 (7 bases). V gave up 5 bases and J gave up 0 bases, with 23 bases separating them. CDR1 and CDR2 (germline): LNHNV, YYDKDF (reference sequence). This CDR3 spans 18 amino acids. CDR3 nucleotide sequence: TGTGCCACCAGCGGACCCACCGGCAGGGGGGATTCCTCCTACGAGCAGTACTTC. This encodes CATSGPTGRGDSSYEQYF.

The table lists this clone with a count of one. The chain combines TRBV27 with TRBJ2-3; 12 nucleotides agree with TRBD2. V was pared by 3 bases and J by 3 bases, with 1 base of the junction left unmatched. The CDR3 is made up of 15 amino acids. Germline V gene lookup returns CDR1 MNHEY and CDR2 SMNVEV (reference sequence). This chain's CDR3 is CASSFTSGGTDTQYF. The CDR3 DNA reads TGTGCCAGCAGTTTTACTAGCGGGGGGACAGATACGCAGTATTTT.

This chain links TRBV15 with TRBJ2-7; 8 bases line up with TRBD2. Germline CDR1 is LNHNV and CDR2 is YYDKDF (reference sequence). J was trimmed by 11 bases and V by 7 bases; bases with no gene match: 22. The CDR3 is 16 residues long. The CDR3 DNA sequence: TGTGCCACCACCCCGGGACTCGCGGGGGGCGTATTAGGGAAGTACTTC. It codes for CATTPGLAGGVLGKYF.

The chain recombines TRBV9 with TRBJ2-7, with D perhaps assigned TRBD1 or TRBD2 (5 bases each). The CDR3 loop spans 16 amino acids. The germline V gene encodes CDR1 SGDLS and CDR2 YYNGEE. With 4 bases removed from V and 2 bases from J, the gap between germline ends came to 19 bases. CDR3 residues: CASSPGPRDATYEQYF. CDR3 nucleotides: TGTGCCAGCAGCCCCGGACCTCGGGACGCAACCTACGAGCAGTACTTC.

CDR3 sequence (DNA): TGTGCTACAACCCGAGCAGCGGGGGGGCCTGAGCAGTTCTTC. Translating it yields CATTRAAGGPEQFF. This rearrangement joins TRBV12-5 to TRBJ2-1, with 10 bases fitting TRBD2. The CDR3 length is 14 residues. The V and J ends lost 10 bases and 9 bases, in that order; junction bases with no gene match: 12. CDR1 is LGHNT and CDR2 is FRNRAP in the germline V gene.